This T cell receptor beta chain came from a study of spatial heterogeneity in lung cancer. CDR1 SNHLY and CDR2 FYNNEI come from the germline V gene. V was trimmed by 1 base and J by 5 bases, leaving 0 bases between them. This CDR3 spans 12 amino acids. This clonotype was detected a few times. Sample time point: sample taken at primary tumor resection. The study sequenced unsorted whole RNA from tumor, nontumor lung or frozen PBMC. Donors were 55 to 75 untreated early-stage non-small cell lung cancer patients. TCRdb called the 5' RACE reads again in MiXCR, with one record for every CDR3 protein. The repertoire holds 43,000 or so distinct CDR3 sequences, with 6.5% to 8.5% as singletons.

The sequencing used PBMCs, collected at surgery. This clonotype originated in a female donor with early-stage non-small cell lung cancer. V and J are TRBV2 and TRBJ1-6, with no clear D. This chain's CDR3 is CASSEDNSPLHF. CDR3 sequence (DNA): TGTGCCAGCAGTGAAGATAATTCACCCCTCCACTTT.